Listed here are 10 T cell receptor beta chains from one sample, sequenced in a study of vaccination effects on CD4 cells after COVID-19. For these TCRs, the target antigens are not known. Using immunoSEQ multiplex PCR, the repertoire was profiled, and TCRdb retains in-frame clones only, with some absent. The repertoire holds fewer than 55,000 clones, with 76% as singletons. Investigators separated out CD4+ T cells once around 11 days of culture had passed. PCR-confirmed SARS-CoV-2 infection occurred in the person between March and December 2020. Participants completed two doses of the BNT162b2 or mRNA-1273 vaccine. The starting material was CD4+ T cells from PBMCs cultured without peptide, obtained after COVID-19 vaccination. Receptor source: a human donor who had a prior SARS-CoV-2 infection.

This rearrangement joins TRBV7-9 to TRBJ2-3; D is ambiguous. CDR3 length: 15 amino acids. Germline V CDR1 and CDR2: SEHNR, FQNEAQ (reference sequence). Trimming took off 3 bases at V and 5 bases at J, with 15 bases between the two ends. CDR3 DNA sequence: TGTGCCAGCAGCTTTTTCGGACCAGAGAAAGATACGCAGTATTTT. This encodes CASSFFGPEKDTQYF.

The table lists this clone with a count of one. The junction differs from germline at one of its ends, possibly a read error. The chain joins TRBV7-7 to TRBJ2-1, with TRBD2 matching over 8 bases. CDR1 SSHAT and CDR2 FNYEAQ come from the germline V gene (reference sequence). This CDR3 region has 15 residues. The CDR3: CASSPGLDGSGRQFF. In nucleotides, the CDR3 is TGTGCTAGCAGCCCGGGACTAGATGGGAGCGGGAGGCAGTTCTTC. The complete variable domain, with remaining parts taken from reference TRBV7-7 and TRBJ2-1, reads GAGVSQSPRYKVTKRGQDVTLRCDPISSHATLYWYQQALGQGPEFLTYFNYEAQPDKSGLPSDRFSAERPEGSISTLTIQRTEQRDSAMYRCASSPGLDGSGRQFFGPGTRLTVL.

The V and J genes are TRBV7-2 and TRBJ2-7; D gene unclear. From germline, CDR1 is SGHTA and CDR2 FQGNSA. The CDR3 extends over 13 amino acids. V lost 3 bases to trimming and J lost 4 bases, with 10 bases between them. The CDR3 bases are TGTGCCAGCAGCTTGCAGAGAGGATACGAGCAGTACTTC. Translation gives CASSLQRGYEQYF. The variable domain in full, with the rest retrieved from reference TRBV7-2 and TRBJ2-7, is GAGVSQSPSNKVTEKGKDVELRCDPISGHTALYWYRQSLGQGLEFLIYFQGNSAPDKSGLPSDRFSAERTGGSVSTLTIQRTQQEDSAVYLCASSLQRGYEQYFGPGTRLTVT.

The chain employs TRBV18 and TRBJ2-2; the D is unclear. With 5 bases removed from V and 6 bases from J, the gap between germline ends came to 7 bases. This CDR3 has 12 residues. CDR1 and CDR2 (germline): KGHSH, LQKENI. The DNA for the CDR3 is TGTGCCAGCTCAAGCCTATCCGGGGAGCTGTTTTTT. As protein: CASSSLSGELFF.

The rearrangement uses TRBV9 and TRBJ2-7; TRBD2 aligns across 10 bases. CDR1 is SGDLS, CDR2 YYNGEE, per germline. V lost 4 bases, J lost 3 bases, and 4 bases stayed unmatched. CDR3 length: 14 amino acids. This CDR3 is CASSPRTSGYEQYF. CDR3 in DNA: TGTGCCAGCAGCCCCAGGACTAGCGGCTACGAGCAGTACTTC.

This CDR3 is CASSPGLRGGNQPQHF. The CDR3, as DNA: TGTGCCAGCTCACCGGGATTGAGGGGGGGGAATCAGCCCCAGCATTTT. This sequence joins TRBV18 and TRBJ1-5, with D possibly TRBD1 on 6 matching bases. Trimming took 3 bases from V and 4 from J, leaving 16 bases between them. CDR1 and CDR2 from the germline V gene are KGHSH and LQKENI. This CDR3 region has 16 residues.

This clone was counted a few times. This sequence joins TRBV30 and TRBJ2-7, with 9 bases aligning to TRBD1. From germline, CDR1 is GTSNPN and CDR2 SVGIG (reference sequence). The CDR3 sequence is 17 residues long. Trimming removed 1 base from V and 0 bases from J; junction bases left unmatched: 10. CDR3 sequence reads: CAWSGTPGQGTSYEQYF. CDR3 DNA sequence: TGTGCCTGGAGTGGAACCCCGGGACAGGGAACCTCCTACGAGCAGTACTTC.

The rearrangement uses TRBV5-1 and TRBJ2-5, with a weak D call TRBD2 (5 bases). Trimming stripped 0 bases from V and 4 bases from J, with 10 bases between. CDR1 is SGHRS and CDR2 is YFSETQ in the germline V gene. This CDR3 is built from 14 residues. CDR3 amino acids: CASSLERIGETQYF. The CDR3 nucleotides are TGCGCCAGCAGCTTGGAGCGGATCGGAGAGACCCAGTACTTC.

The chain employs TRBV6-5 and TRBJ2-3; D uncertain. This CDR3 region has 14 residues. Trimming cost V 0 bases and J 5 bases, with 9 bases left between them. The germline V gene encodes CDR1 MNHEY and CDR2 SVGAGI. CDR3 DNA sequence: TGTGCCAGCAGTTACTCGAATGGGGAAGATACGCAGTATTTT. The encoded protein is CASSYSNGEDTQYF.

CDR3 residues: CASNRFLETQYF. CDR3 DNA: TGTGCCAGCAATAGGTTTTTAGAGACCCAGTACTTC. The chain links TRBV2 to TRBJ2-5; D gene ambiguous. The germline V gene encodes CDR1 SNHLY and CDR2 FYNNEI. V dropped 7 bases and J dropped 4 bases, with 10 bases sitting between them. CDR3 size: 12 residues.